This T cell receptor beta chain was sequenced during a study of OX40 agonist ivuxolimab in advanced cancers. Study-wide background: Of the participants, around 43% had some prior anti-PD-1, anti-PD-L1 or anti-CTLA-4 therapy, which was allowed. Three patients showed partial responses: one hepatocellular carcinoma and two cutaneous melanoma cases. Notes on the study in general: Clonal expansion from baseline to week 6 occurred in both CD4+ and CD8+ T cells.

On this clone: The antigen remains undetermined.

The CDR3 loop spans 15 amino acids. Trimming took 2 bases from V and 2 from J, leaving 12 bases between them. Looked up from germline, CDR1 is KGHSH and CDR2 is LQKENI. Only in-frame clones appear in the TCRdb table, and some are missing; sequencing was by immunoSEQ multiplex PCR. Of over 65,000 clones listed, less than 95% are singletons. This material consisted of CD4+ or CD8+ T cells sorted from blood, taken in a trial of the OX40 agonist ivuxolimab. The origin of this receptor is an adult with an advanced solid tumor such as melanoma, head and neck, liver or kidney cancer. The chain uses TRBV18 and TRBJ1-1, with D hard to call. DNA of the CDR3: TGTGCCAGCTCACCAGCGGCGGCCCCCAACACTGAAGCTTTCTTT. Translating gives CASSPAAAPNTEAFF. Supplemented by reference TRBV18 and TRBJ1-1, the full variable domain reads NAGVMQNPRHLVRRRGQEARLRCSPMKGHSHVYWYRQLPEEGLKFMVYLQKENIIDESGMPKERFSAEFPKEGPSILRIQQVVRGDSAAYFCASSPAAAPNTEAFFGQGTRLTVV.